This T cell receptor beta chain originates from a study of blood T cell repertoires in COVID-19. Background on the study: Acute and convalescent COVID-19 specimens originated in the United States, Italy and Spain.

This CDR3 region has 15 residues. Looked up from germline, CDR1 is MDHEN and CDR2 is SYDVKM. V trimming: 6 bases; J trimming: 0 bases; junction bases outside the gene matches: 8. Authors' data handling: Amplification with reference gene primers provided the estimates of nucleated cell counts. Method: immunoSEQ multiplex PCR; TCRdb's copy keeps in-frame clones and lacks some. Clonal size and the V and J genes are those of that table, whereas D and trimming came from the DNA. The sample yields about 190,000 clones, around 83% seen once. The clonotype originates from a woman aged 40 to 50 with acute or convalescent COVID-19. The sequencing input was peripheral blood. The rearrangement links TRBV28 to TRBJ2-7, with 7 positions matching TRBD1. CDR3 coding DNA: TGTGCCAGCAGCTTTAGGGGGCCGAGCTCCTACGAGCAGTACTTC. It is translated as CASSFRGPSSYEQYF.